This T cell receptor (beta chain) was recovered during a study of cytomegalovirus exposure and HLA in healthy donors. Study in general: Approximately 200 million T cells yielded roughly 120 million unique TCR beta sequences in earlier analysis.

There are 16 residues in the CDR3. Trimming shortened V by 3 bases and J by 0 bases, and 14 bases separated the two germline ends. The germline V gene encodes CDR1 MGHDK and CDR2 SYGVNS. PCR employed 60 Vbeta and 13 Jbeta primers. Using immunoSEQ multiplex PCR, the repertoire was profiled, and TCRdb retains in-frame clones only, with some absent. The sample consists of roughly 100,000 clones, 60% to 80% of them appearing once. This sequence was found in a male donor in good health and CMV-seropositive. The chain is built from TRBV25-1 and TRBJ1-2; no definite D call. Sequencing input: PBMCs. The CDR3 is CASSDERKSSNYGYTF. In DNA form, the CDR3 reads TGTGCCAGCAGTGATGAACGTAAAAGCTCTAACTATGGCTACACCTTC.